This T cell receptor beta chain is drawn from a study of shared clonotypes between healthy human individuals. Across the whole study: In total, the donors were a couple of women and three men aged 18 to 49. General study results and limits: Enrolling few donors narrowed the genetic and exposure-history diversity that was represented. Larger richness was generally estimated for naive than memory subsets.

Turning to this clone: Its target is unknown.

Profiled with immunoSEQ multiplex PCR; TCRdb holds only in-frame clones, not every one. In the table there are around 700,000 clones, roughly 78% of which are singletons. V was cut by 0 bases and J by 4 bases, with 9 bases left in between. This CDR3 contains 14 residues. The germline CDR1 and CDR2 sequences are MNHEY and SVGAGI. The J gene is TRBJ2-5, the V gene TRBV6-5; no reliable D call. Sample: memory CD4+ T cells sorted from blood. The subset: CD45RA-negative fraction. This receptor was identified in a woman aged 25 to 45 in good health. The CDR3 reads CASSYSNVRETQYF. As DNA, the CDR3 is TGTGCCAGCAGTTACTCGAACGTACGAGAGACCCAGTACTTC.